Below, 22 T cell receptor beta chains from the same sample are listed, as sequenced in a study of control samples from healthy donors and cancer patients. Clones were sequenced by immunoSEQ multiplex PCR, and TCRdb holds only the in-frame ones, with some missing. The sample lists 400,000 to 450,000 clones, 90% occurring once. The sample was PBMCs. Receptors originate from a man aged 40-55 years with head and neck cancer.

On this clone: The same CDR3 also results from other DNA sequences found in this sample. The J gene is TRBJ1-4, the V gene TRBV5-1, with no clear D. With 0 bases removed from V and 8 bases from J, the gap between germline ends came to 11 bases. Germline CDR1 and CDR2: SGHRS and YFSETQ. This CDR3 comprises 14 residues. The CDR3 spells CASSLGQFNEKLFF. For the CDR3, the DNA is TGCGCCAGCAGCTTGGGTCAGTTTAACGAAAAACTGTTTTTT.

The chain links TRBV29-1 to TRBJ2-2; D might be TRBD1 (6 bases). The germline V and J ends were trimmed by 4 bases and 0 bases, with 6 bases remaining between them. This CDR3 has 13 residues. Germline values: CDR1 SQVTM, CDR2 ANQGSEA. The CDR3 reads CSVGDTNTGELFF. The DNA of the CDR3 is TGCAGCGTTGGGGACACGAACACCGGGGAGCTGTTTTTT.

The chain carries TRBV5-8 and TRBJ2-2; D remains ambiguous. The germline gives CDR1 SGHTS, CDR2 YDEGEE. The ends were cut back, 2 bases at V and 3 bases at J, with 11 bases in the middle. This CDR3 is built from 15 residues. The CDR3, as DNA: TGTGCCAGCAGCTTACCTGGGAAGGACACCGGGGAGCTGTTTTTT. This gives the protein CASSLPGKDTGELFF.

CDR3: CASSARTGQETQYF. The CDR3, as DNA: TGTGCCAGCAGCGCTAGGACAGGGCAAGAGACCCAGTACTTC. The J gene is TRBJ2-5, the V gene TRBV7-2; 8 nucleotides line up with TRBD1. The CDR3 spans 14 residues. Trimming cost V 5 bases and J 2 bases; bases outside gene matches: 4. Germline V gene sequence: CDR1 SGHTA, CDR2 FQGNSA. Full variable domain (outside the CDR3, taken from reference TRBV7-2 and TRBJ2-5): GAGVSQSPSNKVTEKGKDVELRCDPISGHTALYWYRQSLGQGLEFLIYFQGNSAPDKSGLPSDRFSAERTGGSVSTLTIQRTQQEDSAVYLCASSARTGQETQYFGPGTRLLVL.

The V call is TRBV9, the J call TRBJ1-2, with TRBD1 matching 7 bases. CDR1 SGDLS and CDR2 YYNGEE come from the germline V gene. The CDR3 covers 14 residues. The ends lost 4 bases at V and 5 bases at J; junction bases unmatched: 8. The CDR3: CASSYTGERYGYTF. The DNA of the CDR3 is TGTGCCAGCAGCTATACAGGGGAGAGATATGGCTACACCTTC.

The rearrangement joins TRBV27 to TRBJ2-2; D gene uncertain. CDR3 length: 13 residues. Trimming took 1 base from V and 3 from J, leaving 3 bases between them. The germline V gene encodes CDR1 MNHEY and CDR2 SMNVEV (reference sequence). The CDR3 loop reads CASSLFDTGELFF. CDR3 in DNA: TGTGCCAGCAGTTTATTTGACACCGGGGAGCTGTTTTTT.

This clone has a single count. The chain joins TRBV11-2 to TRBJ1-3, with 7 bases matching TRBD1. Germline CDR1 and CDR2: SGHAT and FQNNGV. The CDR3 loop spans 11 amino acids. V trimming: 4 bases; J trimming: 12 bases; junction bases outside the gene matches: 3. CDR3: CASSSRDSIYF. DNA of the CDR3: TGTGCCAGCAGCTCCCGGGACAGCATATATTTT.

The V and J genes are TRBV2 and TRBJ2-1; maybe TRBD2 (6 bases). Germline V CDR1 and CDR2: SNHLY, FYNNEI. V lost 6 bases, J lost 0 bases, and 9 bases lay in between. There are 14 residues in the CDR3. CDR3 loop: CASRGGSSYNEQFF. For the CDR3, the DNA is TGTGCCAGCAGGGGGGGTTCCTCCTACAATGAGCAGTTCTTC.

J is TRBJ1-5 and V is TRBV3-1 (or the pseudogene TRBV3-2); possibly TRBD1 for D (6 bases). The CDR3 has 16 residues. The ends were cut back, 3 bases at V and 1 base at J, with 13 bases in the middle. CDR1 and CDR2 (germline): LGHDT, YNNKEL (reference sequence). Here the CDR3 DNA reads TGTGCCAGCAGCCATAGCGACAGGCTCAGCAATCAGCCCCAGCATTTT. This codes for CASSHSDRLSNQPQHF.

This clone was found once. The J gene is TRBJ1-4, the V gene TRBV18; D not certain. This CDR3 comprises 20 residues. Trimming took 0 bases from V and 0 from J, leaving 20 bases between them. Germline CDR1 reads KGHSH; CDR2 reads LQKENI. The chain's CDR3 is CASSPPLGSPAATTNEKLFF. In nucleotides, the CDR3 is TGTGCCAGCTCACCACCGCTGGGTTCGCCCGCAGCCACAACTAATGAAAAACTGTTTTTT. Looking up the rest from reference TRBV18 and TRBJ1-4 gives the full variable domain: NAGVMQNPRHLVRRRGQEARLRCSPMKGHSHVYWYRQLPEEGLKFMVYLQKENIIDESGMPKERFSAEFPKEGPSILRIQQVVRGDSAAYFCASSPPLGSPAATTNEKLFFGSGTQLSVL.

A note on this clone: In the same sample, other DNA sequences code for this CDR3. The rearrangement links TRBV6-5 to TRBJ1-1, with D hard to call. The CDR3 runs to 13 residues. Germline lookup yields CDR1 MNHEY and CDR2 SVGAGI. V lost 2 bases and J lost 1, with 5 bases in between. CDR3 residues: CASSYSRNTEAFF. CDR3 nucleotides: TGTGCCAGCAGTTACAGTCGGAACACTGAAGCTTTCTTT.

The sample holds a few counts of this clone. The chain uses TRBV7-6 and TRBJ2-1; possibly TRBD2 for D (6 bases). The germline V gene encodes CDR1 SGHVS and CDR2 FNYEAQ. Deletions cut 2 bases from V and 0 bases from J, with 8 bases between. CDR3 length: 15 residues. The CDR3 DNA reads TGTGCCAGCAGCTTACGGGGGATCTCCTACAATGAGCAGTTCTTC. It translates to CASSLRGISYNEQFF.

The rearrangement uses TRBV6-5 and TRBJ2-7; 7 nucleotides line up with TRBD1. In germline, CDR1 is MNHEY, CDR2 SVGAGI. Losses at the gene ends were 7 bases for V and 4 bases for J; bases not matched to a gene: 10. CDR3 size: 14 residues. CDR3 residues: CASTMTGSAYEQYF. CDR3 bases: TGTGCCAGCACTATGACAGGGAGTGCTTACGAGCAGTACTTC.

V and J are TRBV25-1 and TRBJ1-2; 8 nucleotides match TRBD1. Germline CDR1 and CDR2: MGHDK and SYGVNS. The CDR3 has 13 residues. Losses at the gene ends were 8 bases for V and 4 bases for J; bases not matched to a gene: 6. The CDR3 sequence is CASEPGTGYGYTF. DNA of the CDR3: TGTGCCAGCGAGCCCGGGACAGGCTATGGCTACACCTTC.

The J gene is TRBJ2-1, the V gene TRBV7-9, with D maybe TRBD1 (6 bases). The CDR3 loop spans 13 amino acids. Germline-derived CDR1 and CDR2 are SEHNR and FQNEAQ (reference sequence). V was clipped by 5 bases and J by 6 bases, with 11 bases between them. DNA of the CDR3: TGTGCCAGCAGCCCCAGACAGGTCAATGAGCAGTTCTTC. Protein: CASSPRQVNEQFF.

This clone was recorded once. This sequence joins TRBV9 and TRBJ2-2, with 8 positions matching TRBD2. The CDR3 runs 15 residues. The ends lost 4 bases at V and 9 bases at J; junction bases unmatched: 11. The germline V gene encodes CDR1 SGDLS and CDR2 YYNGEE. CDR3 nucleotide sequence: TGTGCCAGCAGCCCCGGGGGGGGCGCCTTCCGGGAGCTGTTTTTT. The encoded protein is CASSPGGGAFRELFF. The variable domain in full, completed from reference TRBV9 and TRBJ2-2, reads DSGVTQTPKHLITATGQRVTLRCSPRSGDLSVYWYQQSLDQGLQFLIQYYNGEERAKGNILERFSAQQFPDLHSELNLSSLELGDSALYFCASSPGGGAFRELFFGEGSRLTVL.

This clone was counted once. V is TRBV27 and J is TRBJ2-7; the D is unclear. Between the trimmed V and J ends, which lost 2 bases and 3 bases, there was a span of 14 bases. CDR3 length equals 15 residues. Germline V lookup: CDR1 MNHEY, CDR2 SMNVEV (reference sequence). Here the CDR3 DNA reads TGTGCCAGCAGTTTAAATTTGCTCACCCTCTACGAGCAGTACTTC. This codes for CASSLNLLTLYEQYF.

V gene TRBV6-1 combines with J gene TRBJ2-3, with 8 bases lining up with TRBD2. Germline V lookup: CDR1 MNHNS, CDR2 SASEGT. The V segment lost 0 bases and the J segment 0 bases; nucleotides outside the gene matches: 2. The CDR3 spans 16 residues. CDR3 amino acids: CASSEAAGGSTDTQYF. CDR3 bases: TGTGCCAGCAGTGAAGCGGCGGGGGGTAGCACAGATACGCAGTATTTT.

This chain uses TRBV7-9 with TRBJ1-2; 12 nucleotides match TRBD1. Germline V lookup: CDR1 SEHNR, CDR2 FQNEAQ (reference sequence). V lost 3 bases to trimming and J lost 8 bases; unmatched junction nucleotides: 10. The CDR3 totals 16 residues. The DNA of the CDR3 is TGTGCCAGCAGCTTGGGGACAGGGGGCGACTCGGGAGGCTACACCTTC. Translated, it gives CASSLGTGGDSGGYTF.

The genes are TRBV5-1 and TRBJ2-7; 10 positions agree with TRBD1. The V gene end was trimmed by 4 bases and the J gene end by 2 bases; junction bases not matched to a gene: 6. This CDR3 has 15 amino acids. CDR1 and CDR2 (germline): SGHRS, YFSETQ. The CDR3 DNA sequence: TGCGCCAGCAGCCAAACCGGGACAGGGGCCTACGAGCAGTACTTC. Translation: CASSQTGTGAYEQYF.

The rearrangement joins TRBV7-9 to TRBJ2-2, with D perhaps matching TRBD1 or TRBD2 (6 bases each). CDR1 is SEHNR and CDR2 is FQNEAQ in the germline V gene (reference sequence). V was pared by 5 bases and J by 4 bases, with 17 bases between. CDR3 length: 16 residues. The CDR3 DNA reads TGTGCCAGCAGCGTAGGGACATGGGGGGCCACCGGGGAGCTGTTTTTT. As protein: CASSVGTWGATGELFF.

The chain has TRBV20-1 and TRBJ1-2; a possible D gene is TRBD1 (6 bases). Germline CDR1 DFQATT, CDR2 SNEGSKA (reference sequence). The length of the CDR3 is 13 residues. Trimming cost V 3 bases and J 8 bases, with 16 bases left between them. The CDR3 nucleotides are TGCAGTGCTAGTTTTGTCCAGGGGAGCGGCTACACCTTC. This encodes CSASFVQGSGYTF.